This entry lists 16 T cell receptor beta chains sequenced from one sample in a study of sequential checkpoint blockade in melanoma. Measured with immunoSEQ multiplex PCR; TCRdb has only the in-frame clones, and not every one. Of tens of thousands of clones listed, about 88% are singletons. The treatment is: randomized to nivolumab then ipilimumab (arm A) or the reverse (arm B). The sequences come from CD8+ T cells sorted from blood (inferred from file names), collected from a patient given nivolumab and ipilimumab in sequence. These receptors originate from a human donor with melanoma.

Regarding this clone: At one of its ends the junction is not consistent with the germline gene, which may arise from a read error. The chain combines TRBV7-9 with TRBJ1-2; D might be TRBD1 (5 bases). Germline loops: CDR1 SEHNR, CDR2 FQNEAQ (reference sequence). CDR3 length equals 15 residues. The CDR3 reads CASSFPPGFDRDWAF. The DNA of the CDR3 is TGTGCCAGCAGCTTCCCACCCGGATTCGACCGGGACTGGGCCTTC.

This chain connects TRBV25-1 to TRBJ1-4, with D tentatively TRBD1 (5 bases). V was pared by 0 bases and J by 6 bases, with 14 bases between. The CDR3 extends over 16 amino acids. The germline gives CDR1 MGHDK, CDR2 SYGVNS. As DNA, the CDR3 is TGTGCCAGCAGTGAATATAGGGAGGGGATTGATGAAAAACTGTTTTTT. Its translation is CASSEYREGIDEKLFF. Using reference TRBV25-1 and TRBJ1-4 for the parts outside the CDR3, the full variable domain is EADIYQTPRYLVIGTGKKITLECSQTMGHDKMYWYQQDPGMELHLIHYSYGVNSTEKGDLSSESTVSRIRTEHFPLTLESARPSHTSQYLCASSEYREGIDEKLFFGSGTQLSVL.

Here the CDR3 DNA reads TGTGCCAGCAGCGTAGGGCTAAGAGTACACTACGAGCAGTACGTC. Translation: CASSVGLRVHYEQYV. The rearrangement links TRBV9 to TRBJ2-7; D remains ambiguous. Per germline, CDR1 SGDLS and CDR2 YYNGEE. Trimming removed 0 bases from V and 3 bases from J, with 13 bases in between. The CDR3 runs to 15 residues.

The chain combines TRBV6-5 with TRBJ2-1; 8 nucleotides align to TRBD1. Germline trimming cut 6 bases from V and 2 bases from J; bases unmatched to any gene: 6. This CDR3 comprises 15 residues. The germline V gene has CDR1 MNHEY and CDR2 SVGAGI. CDR3 residues: CASRTGGETYNEQFF. CDR3 sequence (DNA): TGTGCCAGCAGAACAGGGGGAGAGACCTACAATGAGCAGTTCTTC.

The V gene is TRBV7-8, the J gene TRBJ1-1; the D gene is possibly TRBD1 (5 bases). This CDR3 is 14 amino acids long. V lost 5 bases to trimming and J lost 1 base, with 11 bases between them. Germline CDR1 is SGHVS and CDR2 is FQNEAQ. CDR3 amino acids: CASSPDSSNTEAFF. The CDR3, as DNA: TGTGCCAGCAGCCCCGACAGCTCGAACACTGAAGCTTTCTTT.

The chain employs TRBV19 and TRBJ1-1; no reliable D call. Germline assignment: CDR1 LNHDA and CDR2 SQIVND (reference sequence). The CDR3 is 13 amino acids. V was trimmed by 3 bases and J by 1 base, leaving 6 bases between them. Here the CDR3 DNA reads TGTGCCAGTAGTATGGGCAGGAACACTGAAGCTTTCTTT. Amino acids: CASSMGRNTEAFF.

V usage is TRBV2 and J usage is TRBJ1-2; 8 nucleotides agree with TRBD1. Germline CDR1 SNHLY, CDR2 FYNNEI. V shed 3 bases and J 3 bases; nucleotides not matched to a gene: 9. The CDR3 is made up of 16 amino acids. CDR3: CASSEGGDRGYYGYTF. CDR3 nucleotide sequence: TGTGCCAGCAGTGAGGGAGGTGACAGGGGATACTATGGCTACACCTTC.

The V gene is TRBV6-5, the J gene TRBJ2-7, with 8 bases identical to TRBD1. The CDR3 is 16 residues long. J gave up 5 bases and V 4 bases, and 13 bases lay outside the gene matches. In germline, CDR1 is MNHEY, CDR2 SVGAGI. The CDR3: CASSSLSEWTGHEQYV. The CDR3 DNA reads TGTGCCAGCAGTTCCTTGTCCGAGTGGACAGGGCACGAGCAGTACGTC.

This clone has only one observation. J is TRBJ2-7 and V is TRBV9; no definite D call. In germline, CDR1 is SGDLS, CDR2 YYNGEE. CDR3 size: 14 residues. Trimming removed 0 bases from V and 4 bases from J, with 11 bases in between. Here the CDR3 DNA reads TGTGCCAGCAGCGTAGCCGGTAGCCTATACGAGCAGTACTTC. Its translation: CASSVAGSLYEQYF. Drawing the rest from reference TRBV9 and TRBJ2-7, the complete variable domain is DSGVTQTPKHLITATGQRVTLRCSPRSGDLSVYWYQQSLDQGLQFLIQYYNGEERAKGNILERFSAQQFPDLHSELNLSSLELGDSALYFCASSVAGSLYEQYFGPGTRLTVT.

The V gene is TRBV4-3, the J gene TRBJ2-3; possible D gene TRBD2, 5 bases. This CDR3 comprises 16 residues. Between the trimmed V and J ends, which lost 1 base and 3 bases, there was a span of 14 bases. CDR1 and CDR2 from the germline V gene are LGHNA and YSLEER. In DNA, the CDR3 is TGCGCCAGCAGCCAAGGAAGAGGGCTAGTAACAGATACGCAGTATTTT. Its protein product is CASSQGRGLVTDTQYF.

The chain links TRBV19 to TRBJ1-4, with TRBD1 matching 7 bases. This CDR3 has 15 amino acids. The germline V gene encodes CDR1 LNHDA and CDR2 SQIVND (reference sequence). The J segment lost 8 bases and the V segment lost 6 bases, leaving 12 bases of the junction unmatched. CDR3 DNA sequence: TGTGCCAGTAGGAAACTCGACAGGGTAGAAGAAAAACTGTTTTTT. This codes for CASRKLDRVEEKLFF.

The V and J genes are TRBV15 and TRBJ2-7; D is possibly TRBD1 (5 bases). V was cut by 7 bases and J by 2 bases, with 15 bases left in between. CDR3 size: 14 residues. CDR1 LNHNV and CDR2 YYDKDF come from the germline V gene (reference sequence). The CDR3 DNA follows: TGTGCCACCAAACAGGACATGAACCCCTACGAGCAGTACTTC. Protein product: CATKQDMNPYEQYF.

This chain connects TRBV23-1 to TRBJ2-7, with 8 bases fitting TRBD1. TRBV23-1 is an ORF for which the function is uncertain. V trimming: 3 bases; J trimming: 1 base; junction bases outside the gene matches: 11. CDR3 length: 17 amino acids. CDR3 sequence (DNA): TGCGCCAGCAGTCATACGCAGGGGGCGAACACTTCCTACGAGCAGTACTTC. This gives the protein CASSHTQGANTSYEQYF.

This clone was picked up one time. This chain connects TRBV20-1 to TRBJ1-2; D not certain. Germline V lookup: CDR1 DFQATT, CDR2 SNEGSKA (reference sequence). The length of the CDR3 is 11 residues. Trimming took 6 bases from V and 6 from J, leaving 11 bases between them. DNA for the CDR3: TGCAGTGCCCGAGAGAGGGATGGCTACACCTTC. Its translation is CSARERDGYTF.

The V call is TRBV10-3, the J call TRBJ1-5; 9 bases are shared with TRBD1. The junction had 12 bases not matched to a gene; V was cut back by 2 bases and J by 7 bases. CDR1 is ENHRY and CDR2 is SYGVKD in the germline V gene. The CDR3 totals 17 residues. The CDR3 nucleotides are TGTGCCATCAGTGAGGAAGGGTTACAGGGGGCTGACCAGCCCCAGCATTTT. This sequence encodes CAISEEGLQGADQPQHF.

V gene TRBV7-2 combines with J gene TRBJ1-6; TRBD1 agrees at 8 bases. This CDR3 comprises 16 residues. J was trimmed by 9 bases and V by 5 bases; bases with no gene match: 12. Germline CDR1 reads SGHTA; CDR2 reads FQGNSA. The CDR3 nucleotides read TGTGCCAGCAGCCCCCCCGGGACAGGTCCTTTTTCACCCCTCCACTTT. This codes for CASSPPGTGPFSPLHF. Looking up the rest from reference TRBV7-2 and TRBJ1-6 gives the full variable domain: GAGVSQSPSNKVTEKGKDVELRCDPISGHTALYWYRQSLGQGLEFLIYFQGNSAPDKSGLPSDRFSAERTGGSVSTLTIQRTQQEDSAVYLCASSPPGTGPFSPLHFGNGTRLTVT.